This T cell receptor (beta chain) was recorded in a study of CD4 T cell repertoires in COVID-19. Study information: Other coronavirus spike proteins restimulated relabeled CFSE-low cells expanded with IL-2 for approximately ten days. Study observations and caveats: Some SARS-CoV-2 clonotypes, between about 7 and 28%, recurred in SARS-CoV and/or HKU1 cultures. Suggested intraclonal diversification: top SARS-CoV-2-reactive clonotypes appeared in two or three memory subsets.

In germline, CDR1 is LNHDA, CDR2 SQIVND (reference sequence). This CDR3 has 13 amino acids. Trimming shortened V by 5 bases and J by 8 bases, and 15 bases separated the two germline ends. These memory T cells were uncultured and sequenced directly after ex vivo isolation. Clones were sequenced by immunoSEQ multiplex PCR, and TCRdb holds only the in-frame ones, with some missing. Counted here are 20,000 to 30,000 clones, about 93% occurring once; the ten biggest clones make up over 0.55%. This clone was detected only a few times. The antigen is undetermined. This TCR was recovered from a human donor who had COVID-19. The sequencing here drew on circulating follicular helper CD4+ T cells (cTfh) from blood, taken before the COVID-19 pandemic. The chain carries TRBV19 and TRBJ1-2; D remains ambiguous. The CDR3 coding sequence is TGTGCCAGTAGTGAGGGCCTCGGGGTCGGCTACACCTTC. Its protein is CASSEGLGVGYTF.